This T cell receptor (beta chain) was sequenced in a study of identical twins. A universal primer site was created by template switching, with the cDNA bearing unique molecular identifiers. MiXCR, run by TCRdb on the 5' RACE reads, gives a single entry per CDR3 protein. The data hold around 490,000 distinct CDR3 sequences, with 20% to 25% observed a single time. Trimming pared 6 bases from V and 7 bases from J, leaving 22 bases between. There are 16 residues in the CDR3. Looked up from germline, CDR1 is SGHRS and CDR2 is YFSETQ. This clonotype was counted ten times or more. Antigen unknown. Findings and caveats of the study: Less excess twin sharing appeared in beta out-of-frame sequences.

These same records also appear under a second study, on yellow fever vaccine responses in identical twins.

The chain couples TRBV5-1 to TRBJ2-2, with D maybe TRBD1 (5 bases). Sequenced input: CD4+ T cells sorted from blood. The TCR sequence derives from a woman aged 18-35 years in good health. The CDR3, as DNA: TGCGCCAGCAACAATCCCCAACAGGATAAGGGCGGGGAGCTGTTTTTT. Its protein product is CASNNPQQDKGGELFF.